Shown below are 21 T cell receptor beta chains from a single sample sequenced in a study of post-analysis software for immune sequencing data. The antigens these receptors bind are not known. General observations from the study: Higher frequency in patients than in controls was seen for roughly five TRBV segments, with TRBV5-6, TRBV5-1 and TRBV20-1 among them.

Unique molecular identifiers were built into the TCR beta cDNA libraries. TCRdb itself ran the PCR reads through MiXCR, one entry per CDR3 protein. The table records about 430,000 distinct CDR3 sequences, less than 40% of them present only once. The material sequenced was blood. The source is a girl aged 2-10 years with multiple sclerosis.

The V gene is TRBV7-2, the J gene TRBJ2-3; TRBD2 matches at 9 bases. The CDR3 totals 18 residues. V dropped 1 base and J dropped 3; count of bases not matched to a gene: 11. Germline-derived CDR1 and CDR2 are SGHTA and FQGNSA. The CDR3 protein is CASSLVSGGAAWTDTQYF. In nucleotides, the CDR3 is TGTGCCAGCAGCTTAGTTAGCGGGGGCGCCGCATGGACAGATACGCAGTATTTT.

V is TRBV20-1 and J is TRBJ2-7, with TRBD1 matching 9 bases. V shed 3 bases, J shed 4 bases, and the junction held 7 bases outside the gene matches. The CDR3 runs to 14 residues. Germline V gives CDR1 DFQATT, CDR2 SNEGSKA (reference sequence). CDR3 in DNA: TGCAGTGCTAGGTTGGACAGGGGCACGTACGAGCAGTACTTC. This sequence encodes CSARLDRGTYEQYF.

The V gene is TRBV4-1, the J gene TRBJ2-7; 11 bases line up with TRBD2. This CDR3 is built from 15 residues. Germline V gene sequence: CDR1 MGHRA, CDR2 YSYEKL. J gave up 4 bases and V 2 bases, and 4 bases lay outside the gene matches. This CDR3 is CASSQTSGSQYEQYF. CDR3 DNA sequence: TGCGCCAGCAGCCAAACTAGCGGGAGTCAATACGAGCAGTACTTC.

The genes are TRBV10-3 and TRBJ2-7, with D possibly being TRBD2 (5 bases). The ends were cut back, 0 bases at V and 0 bases at J, with 9 bases in the middle. This CDR3 is built from 15 residues. Germline lookup yields CDR1 ENHRY and CDR2 SYGVKD. CDR3: CAISESTGISYEQYF. In nucleotides, the CDR3 is TGTGCCATCAGTGAGTCGACGGGGATCTCCTACGAGCAGTACTTC.

The J gene is TRBJ2-5, the V gene TRBV29-1; TRBD1 agrees at 8 bases. The last part of the DNA fits TRBJ2-7 better; the J call may be wrong. The CDR3 loop spans 12 amino acids. Germline CDR1 reads SQVTM; CDR2 reads ANQGSEA. The CDR3 here is CSVGDRRYEQYF. DNA for the CDR3: TGCAGCGTTGGGGACAGGCGCTACGAGCAGTACTTC.

This rearrangement joins TRBV7-8 to TRBJ2-1; D unclear. Judging by the DNA end, TRBJ2-7 fits better; the J call may be wrong. Germline loops: CDR1 SGHVS, CDR2 FQNEAQ. CDR3 length: 17 amino acids. CDR3 region: CASSPPTQSRSYNEQYF. In DNA, the CDR3 is TGTGCCAGCAGCCCGCCGACGCAAAGTAGGTCCTACAATGAGCAGTACTTC.

V gene TRBV6-5 combines with J gene TRBJ1-1; no clear D gene. V lost 3 bases and J 2 bases, leaving 10 bases between the germline ends. CDR1 and CDR2 (germline): MNHEY, SVGAGI. The CDR3 totals 14 residues. CDR3 bases: TGTGCCAGCAGTTATGCTTGGGTAAACACTGAAGCTTTCTTT. This codes for CASSYAWVNTEAFF.

This chain uses TRBV6-5 with TRBJ2-4, with a tentative D call TRBD1 (5 bases). The DNA end favors TRBJ2-7, so the J call may be wrong. Germline V gives CDR1 MNHEY, CDR2 SVGAGI. The CDR3 extends over 13 amino acids. Here the CDR3 reads CASSYSDIGEQYF. CDR3 bases: TGTGCCAGCAGTTACTCGGACATCGGCGAGCAGTACTTC.

This chain uses TRBV14 with TRBJ2-1, with D tentatively TRBD1 (5 bases). Germline loops: CDR1 SGHDN, CDR2 FVKESK. The CDR3 spans 16 residues. Trimming pared 0 bases from V and 3 bases from J, leaving 12 bases between. The CDR3 spells CASSQERQRFYNEQFF. The DNA for the CDR3 is TGTGCCAGCAGCCAAGAAAGACAGAGATTCTACAATGAGCAGTTCTTC.

This clonotype was seen more than once but under ten times. In DNA form, the CDR3 reads TGTGCCAGCAGCTTAGGGGCGGCCGCGGTCTCCTACGAGCAGTACTTC. Amino acids: CASSLGAAAVSYEQYF. The chain recombines TRBV13 with TRBJ2-7; D is uncertain. The CDR3 is made up of 16 amino acids. Deletions cut 0 bases from V and 0 bases from J, with 12 bases between. Per germline, CDR1 PRHDT and CDR2 FYEKMQ (reference sequence).

This chain joins TRBV20-1 and TRBJ1-1; D uncertain. Per germline, CDR1 DFQATT and CDR2 SNEGSKA (reference sequence). There are 13 residues in the CDR3. V was cut by 7 bases and J by 1 base, with 13 bases left in between. The CDR3 coding sequence is TGCAGTGTTAGGACGCTTTCGAACACTGAAGCTTTCTTT. Its protein product is CSVRTLSNTEAFF.

The chain recombines TRBV7-2 with TRBJ2-7; no definite D call. Germline CDR1 SGHTA, CDR2 FQGNSA. The CDR3 consists of 13 residues. The germline V and J ends were trimmed by 3 bases and 0 bases, with 6 bases remaining between them. In DNA, the CDR3 is TGTGCCAGCAGCTTTGATATCTCCTACGAGCAGTACTTC. It encodes CASSFDISYEQYF.

The rearrangement links TRBV29-1 to TRBJ2-1, with 9 bases aligning to TRBD1. Germline CDR1 is SQVTM and CDR2 is ANQGSEA. Trimming removed 3 bases from V and 10 bases from J; junction bases left unmatched: 4. This CDR3 contains 12 residues. The CDR3, as DNA: TGCAGCGTTGATGGACAGGGGAACGAGCAGTTCTTC. Translating it yields CSVDGQGNEQFF.

J is TRBJ2-1 and V is TRBV20-1; D tentatively fits TRBD1 or TRBD2 (5 bases each). The ends were cut back, 6 bases at V and 4 bases at J, with 16 bases in the middle. Germline loops: CDR1 DFQATT, CDR2 SNEGSKA (reference sequence). The length of the CDR3 is 14 residues. CDR3 residues: CSALGEWSYNEQFF. The CDR3 coding sequence is TGCAGTGCGTTGGGGGAGTGGTCTTACAATGAGCAGTTCTTC.

The gene calls are TRBV6-5 and TRBJ1-2, with D perhaps matching TRBD1 (6 bases). Germline V gives CDR1 MNHEY, CDR2 SVGAGI. Deletions cut 7 bases from V and 6 bases from J, with 24 bases between. This CDR3 has 16 amino acids. The CDR3 DNA is TGTGCCAGCATCCTCGGTGGGAGGGGGAAAGAGAATGGCTACACCTTC. Translated, it gives CASILGGRGKENGYTF.

There are a few counts of this clonotype. The chain links TRBV4-3 to TRBJ2-5, with 8 bases that match TRBD1. Losses at the gene ends were 1 base for V and 2 bases for J; bases not matched to a gene: 6. The CDR3 loop spans 16 amino acids. Germline values: CDR1 LGHNA, CDR2 YSLEER. Written as DNA, the CDR3 is TGCGCCAGCAGCCAAGCAGTCGGACAGGGTCAAGAGACCCAGTACTTC. This translates into CASSQAVGQGQETQYF.

This sequence joins TRBV28 and TRBJ1-6; TRBD1 agrees at 8 bases. J gave up 14 bases and V 10 bases, and 16 bases lay outside the gene matches. The CDR3 consists of 14 residues. Per germline, CDR1 MDHEN and CDR2 SYDVKM. CDR3 DNA: TGTGCCATCCGTAAGACAGGGGCAAAATTGGCCCTCCACTTT. This encodes CAIRKTGAKLALHF.

V usage is TRBV28 and J usage is TRBJ1-6; 8 nucleotides line up with TRBD1. J gave up 10 bases and V 5 bases, and 13 bases lay outside the gene matches. Germline CDR1 reads MDHEN; CDR2 reads SYDVKM. This CDR3 has 16 amino acids. The CDR3 sequence is CASSRSTGEDSSPLHF. The CDR3 coding sequence is TGTGCCAGCAGTCGTTCGACAGGGGAGGATTCGTCACCCCTCCACTTT.

The V and J genes are TRBV6-1 and TRBJ2-1, with 9 bases matching TRBD2. V dropped 7 bases and J dropped 7; count of bases not matched to a gene: 8. CDR1 and CDR2 (germline): MNHNS, SASEGT. The CDR3 is 14 amino acids. The DNA of the CDR3 is TGTGCCAGCATGGGACTAGCATTAGGGAATGAGCAGTTCTTC. This gives the protein CASMGLALGNEQFF.

There are a few counts of this clonotype. The V and J genes are TRBV5-1 and TRBJ1-2, with no clear D. This CDR3 spans 16 amino acids. V dropped 2 bases and J dropped 0 bases, with 14 bases sitting between them. Per the germline V gene, CDR1 is SGHRS and CDR2 is YFSETQ. CDR3 DNA sequence: TGCGCCAGCAGCTTTCAGTATCCCCCTTCTAACTATGGCTACACCTTC. Translated, it gives CASSFQYPPSNYGYTF.

This clonotype has just a few counts. J is TRBJ2-4 and V is TRBV28; D might be TRBD2 (5 bases). The germline CDR1 and CDR2 sequences are MDHEN and SYDVKM. V was clipped by 10 bases and J by 1 base, with 8 bases between them. This CDR3 is built from 12 residues. In DNA form, the CDR3 reads TGTGCCACCCGAGGGGCCAAAAACATTCAGTACTTC. Translating gives CATRGAKNIQYF.